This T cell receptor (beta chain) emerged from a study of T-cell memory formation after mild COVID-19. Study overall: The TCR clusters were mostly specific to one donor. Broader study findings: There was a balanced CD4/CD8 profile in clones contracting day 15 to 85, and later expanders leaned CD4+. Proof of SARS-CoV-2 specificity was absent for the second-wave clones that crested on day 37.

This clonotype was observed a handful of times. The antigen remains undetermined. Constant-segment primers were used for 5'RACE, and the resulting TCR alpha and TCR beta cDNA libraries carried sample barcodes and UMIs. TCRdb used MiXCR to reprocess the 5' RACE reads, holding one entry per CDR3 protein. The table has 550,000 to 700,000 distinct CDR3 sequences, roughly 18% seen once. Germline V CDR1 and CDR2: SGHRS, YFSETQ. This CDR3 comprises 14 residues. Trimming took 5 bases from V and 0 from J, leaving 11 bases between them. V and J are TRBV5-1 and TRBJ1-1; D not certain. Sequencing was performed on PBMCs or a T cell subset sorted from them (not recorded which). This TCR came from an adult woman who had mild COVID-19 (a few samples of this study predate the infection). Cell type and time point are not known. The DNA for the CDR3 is TGCGCCAGCAGGGGTGCTGCACTGAACACTGAAGCTTTCTTT. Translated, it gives CASRGAALNTEAFF.